This entry is about one TCR beta chain. Under the authors' procedure: Nucleated cell number was recorded as an estimate derived from reference gene primer amplification. Measured with immunoSEQ multiplex PCR; TCRdb has only the in-frame clones, and not every one. The DNA was the basis for D and trimming; V, J and clone size are from that table. The sample includes about 70,000 clones, around nine tenths seen only once; the top ten take about a tenth. This entry belongs to a study of blood T cell repertoires in COVID-19. Study information: COVID-19 samples collected from the United States, Italy and Spain covered acute and convalescent phases. PBMCs, B-cell-depleted T cells, or T cells were the source of the cDNA or gDNA that made up the material.

This sequence originates from a human donor in a cohort sampled during active COVID-19. The material sequenced was peripheral blood.

CDR3 region: CASSLISGQETQYF. The CDR3 DNA follows: TGTGCCAGCAGCTTAATTTCAGGACAAGAGACCCAGTACTTC. The chain joins TRBV7-2 to TRBJ2-5; no firm D call. This CDR3 region has 14 residues. Germline V gene data show CDR1 as SGHTA and CDR2 as FQGNSA. The V gene lost 2 bases and the J gene lost 2 bases, with 9 bases spanning the gap. Drawing the rest from reference TRBV7-2 and TRBJ2-5, the complete variable domain is GAGVSQSPSNKVTEKGKDVELRCDPISGHTALYWYRQSLGQGLEFLIYFQGNSAPDKSGLPSDRFSAERTGGSVSTLTIQRTQQEDSAVYLCASSLISGQETQYFGPGTRLLVL.